This T cell receptor beta chain was recovered during a study of blood T cell repertoires in COVID-19 (TCRdb year 2020). Notes on the research overall: Samples covering the acute and convalescent phases of COVID-19 were provided by collaborators in the United States, Italy and Spain. The prospective study material was composed of cDNA or gDNA derived from T cells, B-cell-depleted T cells, or PBMCs. Samples were obtained from the ongoing ImmuneRACE study (first 160 participants) and from about 1,300 subjects provided by 6 global collaborators. HLA class I and class II types, where available, came from metadata supplied by the sample provider rather than from assay-based typing. The dataset comprised deeply sampled blood TCRbeta repertoires from subjects exposed to, actively infected with, or recovered from COVID-19. A freely available public database, intended as a resource for researchers studying the immune response to SARS-CoV-2, is where the repertoires were released. Sample metadata almost always included a de-identified subject ID, COVID-19 status, age in years and sex.

The CDR3 numbers 13 residues from cysteine through phenylalanine. Here the CDR3 DNA is all that survives: 39 bases in frame from base 1. Trimming costs V 4 bases and J 8 bases, and their ends lie 14 bases apart. CDR1 and CDR2 were assigned from the germline V gene as MNHEY and SVGAGI. The immunoSEQ Assay, a bias-controlled multiplex PCR, was used to amplify TCRbeta CDR3 regions from genomic DNA. From the authors' description of their analysis: Within the assay, amplification of reference gene primers was used to estimate how many nucleated cells each sample contained. To quantify the absolute abundance of each unique TCRbeta CDR3 rearrangement, sequence reads were collapsed and filtered. For each sample, productive Simpson clonality was calculated by taking the square root of Simpson's diversity index across productive rearrangements. Not all clones reach the TCRdb copy of this immuneACCESS table, which keeps in-frame sequences only. Checked studies attribute under half of the gap to unresolved V genes and leave the rest unexplained. That table is the source of V, J and clone size, and D and trimming were worked out from the DNA. The sample table shows around 150,000 clones, and approximately 88% are seen once. Of the sample, roughly 9% falls within the top ten clones.

Results and caveats for the whole study, not just this receptor: Clinical and demographic metadata were provided uncurated, with the amount varying by source and participant.

Comments on this clone: This clone's antigen is unknown. No base-level quality is on record; no much larger clone is a single base apart.

The collaborating institutions used their own protocols to collect whole blood in K2EDTA tubes. Collaborator samples were shipped for TCRbeta analysis as frozen whole blood, isolated PBMCs, or DNA extracted from either sample type. The rearranged segments are TRBV6-5 and TRBJ1-2; the D segment could be TRBD1, given 5 matching bases. Sequenced input: peripheral blood. The receptor was derived from a woman of 80 years or more with active or convalescent COVID-19. The base sequence is TGTGCCAGCAGTTCCCCAGGGTTAGGGGGCTACACCTTC. It translates to CASSSPGLGGYTF.